Following are 2 T cell receptor beta chains from one sample sequenced in a study of T-cell memory formation after mild COVID-19. TCRdb passed the 5' RACE reads through MiXCR, listing each CDR3 protein once. The sample includes about 130,000 distinct CDR3 sequences, roughly 15% of them seen just once. Sample: PBMCs or a T cell subset sorted from them (not recorded which). The receptors were sampled from an adult woman who had mild COVID-19 (a few samples of this study predate the infection). Cell type and time point are not known.

This rearrangement joins TRBV20-1 to TRBJ2-7; D is perhaps TRBD1 or TRBD2 (5 bases each). Germline V gives CDR1 DFQATT, CDR2 SNEGSKA (reference sequence). V was pared by 3 bases and J by 3 bases, with 18 bases between. The length of the CDR3 is 15 residues. The DNA of the CDR3 is TGCAGTGCTAGGGGGGACGAACCCCAAATCTACGAGCAGTACTTC. Protein sequence: CSARGDEPQIYEQYF.

J is TRBJ1-5 and V is TRBV27; 9 nucleotides align to TRBD1. This CDR3 spans 13 amino acids. In germline, CDR1 is MNHEY, CDR2 SMNVEV (reference sequence). J gave up 6 bases and V 6 bases, and 3 bases lay outside the gene matches. The CDR3 region has the DNA TGTGCCAGCAGGGGACAGGGCGTTCAGCCCCAGCATTTT. This sequence encodes CASRGQGVQPQHF.